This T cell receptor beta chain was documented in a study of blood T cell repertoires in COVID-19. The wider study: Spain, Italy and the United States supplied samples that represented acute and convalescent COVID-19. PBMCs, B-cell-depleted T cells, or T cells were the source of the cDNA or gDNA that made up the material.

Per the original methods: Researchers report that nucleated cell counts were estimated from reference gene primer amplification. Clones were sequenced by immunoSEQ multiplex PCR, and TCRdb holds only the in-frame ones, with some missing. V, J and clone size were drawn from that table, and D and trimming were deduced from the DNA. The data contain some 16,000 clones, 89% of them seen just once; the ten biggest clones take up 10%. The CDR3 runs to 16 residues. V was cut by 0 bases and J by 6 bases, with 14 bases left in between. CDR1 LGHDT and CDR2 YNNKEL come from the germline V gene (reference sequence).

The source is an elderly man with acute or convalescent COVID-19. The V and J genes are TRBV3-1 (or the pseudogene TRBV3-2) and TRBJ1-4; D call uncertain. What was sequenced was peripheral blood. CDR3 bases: TGTGCCAGCAGCCAAGAGGGGAGCAGGTGGTATGAAAAACTGTTTTTT. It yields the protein CASSQEGSRWYEKLFF.